This T cell receptor (beta chain) comes out of a study of early T cells in non-severe SARS-CoV-2 infection (dated by TCRdb to the early 2020s). Notes on the research overall: Because TCR sequencing was done on bulk RNA from unsorted whole blood, the alpha and beta chains could not be paired.

This was a case-control study nested in a cohort of healthcare workers in London, UK, who had nasopharyngeal swab PCR tests and blood samples taken every week. Healthcare workers were recruited during the week of the UK lockdown, between 23 and 31 March 2020, and followed weekly for up to about 16 weeks. The paper's findings and limits, for the study overall: VDJdb matching was skewed toward anti-spike CD8 responses and likely underestimated virus-specific expansions by missing private and CD4 specificities.

The trim is 2 bases for V and 1 base for J, with a gap of 7 bases between the germline ends. The germline V gene yields MNHNS for CDR1 and SASEGT for CDR2. The CDR3 covers 14 residues, taking in both the cysteine and the phenylalanine. CDR3 DNA only is kept here, 42 bases in frame from base 1. This clonotype was recorded many times. Its antigen is unknown. Base qualities are missing; no much larger clone stands one base away. The library was generated by 5' RACE. Sequencing took place on a NextSeq 500. Unique molecular identifiers were attached to individual cDNA molecules in the TCR library protocol so that sequencing error and PCR bias could be corrected. Both TCR alpha and beta chains were sequenced, and tight co-correlation was observed between alpha and beta sequence abundances in each sample. The study's own analysis went as follows. Decombinator V4 was used to annotate the V gene, J gene and CDR3 of the TCR sequences. Expanded TCRs were defined as changing significantly between any two time points under a Poisson model with p below 0.0001. Abundances of TCRs were expressed as counts per million after normalisation to the total number of TCRs sequenced in each sample. TRAV1-2 paired with TRAJ12, TRAJ20 or TRAJ33 defined MAIT TCRs, while TRAV10 paired with TRAJ18 defined iNKT TCRs. VDJdb, accessed on 1 November 2021, was searched for TCRs annotated for CMV, EBV and SARS-CoV-2, and TCRs annotated for more than one antigen were excluded. The public reads were reprocessed in TCRdb via fastp at Q25 and MiXCR, keeping in-frame beta chains. Under each unique CDR3 protein, matching rows form one entry showing the most common genes and DNA. TCRdb, not the original authors, processed these V and J calls. This sample comprises about 71,000 distinct CDR3 sequences, roughly an eighth of them detected only once. Jointly, the top ten make up more than 13% of the sample.

This TCR was recovered from an adult who was a healthcare worker with PCR-confirmed SARS-CoV-2 infection or an uninfected control (not recorded which). The chain uses TRBV6-1 and TRBJ2-3, with the D gene not confidently named. The sample comprised whole blood. The DNA sequence reads TGTGCCAGCAGTGAATACCGGGGCACAGATACGCAGTATTTT. Its product reads: CASSEYRGTDTQYF.